This T cell receptor (beta chain) originates from a study of blood T cell repertoires in COVID-19. This CDR3 has 15 residues. Germline V gene lookup returns CDR1 SEHNR and CDR2 FQNEAQ (reference sequence). Sequenced by immunoSEQ multiplex PCR; TCRdb stores in-frame clones only, minus some. The sample comprises hundreds of thousands of clones, roughly 89% of which are singletons, and approximately 4% rests with the top ten. As for this clone: Germline is not matched at one junction end, which may reflect a read error.

The source of this sequence is a young woman with acute COVID-19. The sequenced material came from PBMCs or T cells enriched from blood (not recorded which). This sequence joins TRBV7-9 and TRBJ2-7; 11 bases fit TRBD2. The CDR3: CASSSTTSGLAGEHF. CDR3 nucleotide sequence: TGTGCCAGCAGCTCTACGACCTCAGGACTAGCGGGTGAGCACTTC.